These 18 T cell receptor beta chains were all obtained from the same sample, sequenced in a study of T cells in Graves' hyperthyroidism and ophthalmopathy (dated by TCRdb to between 2018 and 2021). Library generation was performed with multiplex PCR. The sequencing machine was an Illumina HiSeq 2000. TCR beta CDR3 regions were amplified from RNA transcripts. For the first round of RT-PCR on the TCR CDR3, the HTBI primer set was used together with the Qiagen OneStep RT-PCR kit. The raw public data were reprocessed by TCRdb itself: fastp quality trimming at Q25, MiXCR clonotype calling, in-frame beta chains only. All rows with the same CDR3 protein become a single entry with the most common DNA and genes. The sample table shows hundreds of thousands of distinct CDR3 sequences, and approximately 15% are seen once. The ten biggest clones cover approximately 5.7% of the sample. Source material: blood. The receptors were sampled from a young woman with Graves' hyperthyroidism that later progressed to Graves' ophthalmopathy.

The V call is TRBV28, the J call TRBJ2-7; D may correspond to TRBD1 or TRBD2 (5 bases each). Germline CDR1 and CDR2: MDHEN and SYDVKM. The CDR3 spans 16 residues. V was trimmed by 10 bases and J by 4 bases, leaving 26 bases between them. The CDR3 here is CANRQTSGTITYEQYF. The CDR3 DNA is TGTGCCAACCGCCAAACCTCCGGGACGATAACTTACGAGCAGTACTTC.

This clonotype was counted at least ten times. The chain is built from TRBV20-1 and TRBJ2-1; 11 nucleotides agree with TRBD2. V lost 2 bases and J lost 4; bases outside the gene matches: 4. The CDR3 runs to 15 residues. Germline V gives CDR1 DFQATT, CDR2 SNEGSKA (reference sequence). CDR3 coding DNA: TGCAGTGCTAGAACCGGGACTAGCGGTTACAATGAGCAGTTCTTC. Amino acids: CSARTGTSGYNEQFF.

This clonotype was counted at least ten times. The V gene is TRBV20-1, the J gene TRBJ2-7; D remains ambiguous. Trimming took off 0 bases at V and 2 bases at J, with 11 bases between the two ends. The CDR3 consists of 14 residues. Germline V lookup: CDR1 DFQATT, CDR2 SNEGSKA (reference sequence). DNA of the CDR3: TGCAGTGCTAGAGAAGGGCGCTATGCCTACGAGCAGTACTTC. Translation: CSAREGRYAYEQYF.

CDR3 sequence reads: CATSDVAGQGVYGYTF. The CDR3 region has the DNA TGTGCCACCAGTGATGTCGCGGGGCAGGGGGTCTATGGCTACACCTTC. This chain links TRBV24-1 with TRBJ1-2; 7 bases are shared with TRBD1. The CDR3 covers 16 residues. Germline V gene sequence: CDR1 KGHDR, CDR2 SFDVKD. V lost 3 bases to trimming and J lost 4 bases; unmatched junction nucleotides: 10.

This chain connects TRBV25-1 to TRBJ1-4; D gene unclear. The CDR3 has 13 amino acids. The germline V gene encodes CDR1 MGHDK and CDR2 SYGVNS. V was cut by 3 bases and J by 8 bases, with 10 bases left in between. For the CDR3, the DNA is TGTGCCAGCAGTGATAGGACCTTGGAAAAACTGTTTTTT. Its protein is CASSDRTLEKLFF.

This clonotype was recorded many times. The genes are TRBV12-3 or TRBV12-4 and TRBJ1-4; the D gene is possibly TRBD1 (5 bases). V lost 1 base and J lost 0, with 15 bases in between. The CDR3 sequence is 18 residues long. For the CDR3, the DNA is TGTGCCAGCAGTTTAGTCTGGGGGGAGTGGGCAACTAATGAAAAACTGTTTTTT. Amino acid sequence: CASSLVWGEWATNEKLFF.

J is TRBJ2-7 and V is TRBV27; D gene ambiguous. Trimming left V 6 bases short and J 2 bases short, with 17 bases between. The length of the CDR3 is 15 residues. From germline, CDR1 is MNHEY and CDR2 SMNVEV (reference sequence). In nucleotides, the CDR3 is TGTGCCAGCAGCCCCACAGACGGAACACCCTACGAGCAGTACTTC. Translated: CASSPTDGTPYEQYF.

This clonotype came up a few times. J is TRBJ2-1 and V is TRBV3-1, with TRBD2 matching over 9 bases. Germline V lookup: CDR1 LGHDT, CDR2 YNNKEL (reference sequence). J lost 0 bases, V lost 3 bases, and 6 bases had no gene match. The CDR3 has 17 residues. CDR3 in DNA: TGTGCCAGCAGCCAGGCTAGCGGGATTCTCTCCTACAATGAGCAGTTCTTC. Translated: CASSQASGILSYNEQFF.

The table lists this clonotype with many counts. This chain links TRBV5-1 with TRBJ2-7; the match to TRBD1 covers 7 bases. Looked up from germline, CDR1 is SGHRS and CDR2 is YFSETQ. With 4 bases clipped from V and 0 bases from J, the junction kept 7 bases outside the gene matches. CDR3 length equals 15 residues. The CDR3 nucleotides read TGCGCCAGCAGCACCACAGGGGAGAGCTCCTACGAGCAGTACTTC. This translates into CASSTTGESSYEQYF.

The sample holds many counts of this clonotype. The V gene is TRBV7-9, the J gene TRBJ2-7; either TRBD1 or TRBD2 may fit D (6 bases each). Germline values: CDR1 SEHNR, CDR2 FQNEAQ (reference sequence). Trimming took 5 bases from V and 2 from J, leaving 16 bases between them. The CDR3 covers 15 residues. The CDR3 spells CASSPGGAIPYEQYF. In DNA, the CDR3 is TGTGCCAGCAGCCCCGGGGGCGCGATCCCCTACGAGCAGTACTTC.

This clonotype was seen just once. The chain recombines TRBV12-3 or TRBV12-4 with TRBJ1-5; 7 nucleotides align to TRBD1. With V trimmed by 5 bases and J by 3 bases, 10 bases remained unmatched. The CDR3 sequence is 16 residues long. The CDR3 protein is CASSTRRQGVNQPQHF. The DNA of the CDR3 is TGTGCCAGCAGTACACGTCGACAGGGCGTCAATCAGCCCCAGCATTTT.

This clonotype was seen repeatedly, ten times or more. V usage is TRBV30 and J usage is TRBJ2-2; D might be TRBD1 or TRBD2, each matching 5 bases. There are 12 residues in the CDR3. Germline values: CDR1 GTSNPN, CDR2 SVGIG (reference sequence). Trimming removed 4 bases at V and 6 bases at J, with 9 bases between. The CDR3 loop is CAWNEGPGELFF. The CDR3 DNA reads TGTGCCTGGAATGAGGGGCCCGGGGAGCTGTTTTTT.

This clonotype has just a few counts. This sequence joins TRBV19 and TRBJ1-1; D may be TRBD1 (6 bases). V lost 3 bases and J 10 bases, leaving 15 bases between the germline ends. Germline V gene lookup returns CDR1 LNHDA and CDR2 SQIVND (reference sequence). This CDR3 is 13 amino acids long. The CDR3 nucleotides are TGTGCCAGTAGTATTGATCTACAGGGACGAGCTTTCTTT. Translated, it gives CASSIDLQGRAFF.

The V call is TRBV29-1, the J call TRBJ2-7, with 8 nucleotides matching TRBD2. The germline V gene has CDR1 SQVTM and CDR2 ANQGSEA. V was pared by 4 bases and J by 4 bases, with 6 bases of the junction left unmatched. The CDR3 loop spans 13 amino acids. The CDR3 sequence is CSVGLAGRYEQYF. Written as DNA, the CDR3 is TGCAGCGTTGGGCTAGCGGGTAGATACGAGCAGTACTTC.

This clonotype was counted ten times or more. The chain joins TRBV27 to TRBJ1-1; D might be TRBD1 (5 bases). V was cut by 4 bases and J by 3 bases, with 15 bases left in between. The CDR3 length is 15 residues. The V gene's germline CDR1 is MNHEY and CDR2 SMNVEV (reference sequence). The CDR3 DNA reads as TGTGCCAGCAGTTATACAGGCAACCGCGACACTGAAGCTTTCTTT. Translating it yields CASSYTGNRDTEAFF.

Many counts were recorded for this clonotype. CDR3 amino acids: CSAREGLAGAIKDTQYF. CDR3 in DNA: TGCAGTGCTAGGGAGGGACTAGCGGGAGCCATAAAAGATACGCAGTATTTT. The chain employs TRBV20-1 and TRBJ2-3; 14 bases are shared with TRBD2. CDR3 size: 17 residues. V gave up 3 bases and J gave up 5 bases; unmatched junction bases: 10. Germline loops: CDR1 DFQATT, CDR2 SNEGSKA (reference sequence).

The chain joins TRBV19 to TRBJ1-2, with D unresolved. The V end was cut by 8 bases, the J end by 4 bases, with 8 bases between. This CDR3 is 11 amino acids long. Germline lookup yields CDR1 LNHDA and CDR2 SQIVND (reference sequence). This CDR3 is CASGIGYGYTF. In DNA form, the CDR3 reads TGTGCCAGTGGAATCGGCTATGGCTACACCTTC.

This clonotype was seen more than once but under ten times. The V and J genes are TRBV19 and TRBJ2-5, with unresolved D. Deletions cut 6 bases from V and 4 bases from J, with 12 bases between. This CDR3 contains 13 residues. Germline V CDR1 and CDR2: LNHDA, SQIVND (reference sequence). In DNA, the CDR3 is TGTGCCAGTAGCCACGGCGGCAGAGAGACCCAGTACTTC. Translated, it gives CASSHGGRETQYF.